These T cell receptor beta chains were read from a single sample in a study of cytomegalovirus exposure and HLA in healthy donors. Measured with immunoSEQ multiplex PCR; TCRdb has only the in-frame clones, and not every one. The sample is made up of roughly 43,000 clones, and the top ten hold less than 1.2% of it. Source material: PBMCs. The receptor source for this set is a middle-aged woman in good health and CMV-seronegative. The CDR3 runs from the conserved cysteine through the conserved F or W. A D gene is named only where the DNA matches it firmly.

V,D,J,CDR3,DNA
TRBV19,TRBD2,TRBJ2-7,CASSIVGLAKETVF,TGTGCCAGTAGTATAGTTGGACTAGCTAAGGAAACTGTCTTC
TRBV6-5,-,TRBJ2-7,CASSTTLLGSYEQYF,TGCGCCAGCAGTACGACACTTTTAGGCTCCTACGAGCAGTACTTC
TRBV4-3,TRBD1,TRBJ1-2,CASSQVGQGAGYTF,TGCGCCAGCAGCCAAGTAGGTCAGGGGGCCGGCTACACCTTC
TRBV15,TRBD2,TRBJ2-3,CATSPSGGSPDTQYF,TGTGCCACCAGCCCCTCCGGGGGGAGCCCAGATACGCAGTATTTT
TRBV4-3,-,TRBJ2-7,CASSQGLAYEQYF,TGCGCCAGCAGCCAAGGGCTAGCCTACGAGCAGTACTTC
TRBV19,TRBD1,TRBJ1-5,CASKGTGASYSNQPQHF,TGTGCCAGTAAGGGGACAGGGGCCTCGTATAGCAATCAGCCCCAGCATTTT
TRBV28,TRBD1,TRBJ1-2,CASSLAHSGQGAGYTF,TGTGCCAGCAGTTTGGCCCACTCGGGACAGGGGGCAGGCTACACCTTC
TRBV6-5,-,TRBJ2-5,CASSYTAGVTQYF,TGTGCCAGCAGTTACACAGCCGGGGTGACCCAGTACTTC
TRBV7-2,-,TRBJ2-7,CASSRSSLSSYEQYF,TGTGCCAGCAGCCGTTCTAGCCTGAGCTCCTACGAGCAGTACTTC
TRBV6-6,-,TRBJ1-5,CASQSGGGGQPQHF,TGTGCCAGCCAAAGCGGGGGAGGGGGTCAGCCCCAGCATTTT
TRBV28,-,TRBJ2-4,CASREAGNIQYF,TGTGCCAGCAGGGAAGCGGGAAACATTCAGTACTTC
TRBV27,TRBD1,TRBJ2-3,CASSSQTGPYRYTDTQYF,TGTGCCAGCAGTTCCCAGACAGGGCCGTACAGATACACAGATACGCAGTATTTT
TRBV5-1,-,TRBJ1-3,CASSFNSYHSGNTIYF,TGCGCCAGCAGCTTCAACAGTTACCACTCTGGAAACACCATATATTTT
TRBV10-3,-,TRBJ1-5,CAISTTGIVSNQPQHF,TGTGCCATCAGTACTACAGGGATCGTTAGCAATCAGCCCCAGCATTTT
TRBV28,TRBD1,TRBJ2-5,CASSLPGQCQETQYF,TGTGCCAGCAGTTTGCCGGGACAGTGCCAAGAGACCCAGTACTTC
TRBV27,-,TRBJ2-7,CASSLWASDHEQYF,TGTGCCAGCAGTTTATGGGCGTCAGACCACGAGCAGTACTTC
TRBV7-9,TRBD1,TRBJ1-2,CASSTTRVGTGGYGYTF,TGTGCCAGCAGCACCACCCGGGTAGGGACAGGGGGCTATGGCTACACCTTC
TRBV10-3,TRBD2,TRBJ2-7,CAISGSAGGLEQYF,TGTGCCATCAGTGGTTCTGCGGGAGGGCTCGAGCAGTACTTC
TRBV7-2,TRBD1,TRBJ1-5,CASSPDRVRQPQHF,TGTGCCAGCAGCCCCGACAGGGTTCGCCAGCCCCAGCATTTT
TRBV28,-,TRBJ1-5,CASREGGDQPQHF,TGTGCCAGCAGGGAGGGGGGGGATCAGCCCCAGCATTTT
TRBV11-2,-,TRBJ2-7,CASSLETETYEQYF,TGTGCCAGCAGCTTAGAGACAGAGACCTACGAGCAGTACTTC
TRBV9,-,TRBJ1-5,CASSVGEVHQPQHF,TGTGCCAGCAGCGTAGGAGAGGTCCATCAGCCCCAGCATTTT
TRBV18,TRBD2,TRBJ2-7,CASSPPGLALYEQYF,TGTGCCAGCTCACCACCGGGACTAGCGCTCTACGAGCAGTACTTC
TRBV29-1,TRBD1,TRBJ1-3,CSVEGGQGRSGNTIYF,TGCAGCGTTGAAGGGGGACAGGGGAGGTCCGGAAACACCATATATTTT
TRBV18,-,TRBJ2-5,CASSSGETQYF,TGTGCCAGCTCATCGGGAGAGACCCAGTACTTC
TRBV29-1,-,TRBJ2-1,CSVMEVFLNEQFF,TGCAGCGTTATGGAGGTATTTCTCAATGAGCAGTTCTTC
TRBV7-9,-,TRBJ2-4,CASSLVGTDGIQYF,TGTGCCAGCAGCTTAGTCGGGACTGACGGCATTCAGTACTTC
TRBV19,TRBD1,TRBJ1-2,CASSTYPDRVLGYTF,TGTGCCAGTAGTACCTACCCCGACAGGGTACTTGGCTACACCTTC
TRBV4-3,-,TRBJ2-1,CASSQGQIAYNEQFF,TGCGCCAGCAGCCAAGGACAGATAGCCTACAATGAGCAGTTCTTC
TRBV6-4,TRBD2,TRBJ2-1,CASSGGSYNEQFF,TGTGCCAGCTCGGGGGGCTCCTACAATGAGCAGTTCTTC
TRBV7-9,-,TRBJ1-5,CASSSAKSDEPQHF,TGTGCCAGCAGCTCCGCCAAGAGCGATGAGCCCCAGCATTTT
TRBV29-1,TRBD2,TRBJ2-7,CSVEDIGGLAGEQYF,TGCAGCGTTGAAGATATAGGTGGACTAGCGGGCGAGCAGTACTTC
TRBV4-1,TRBD1,TRBJ2-2,CASSPMTGSTGELFF,TGCGCCAGCAGCCCAATGACAGGGAGCACCGGGGAGCTGTTTTTT
TRBV27,TRBD2,TRBJ2-7,CASQLPSSGSPHEQYF,TGTGCCAGCCAGCTTCCTTCTAGCGGGAGTCCCCACGAGCAGTACTTC
TRBV11-2,TRBD1,TRBJ2-7,CASSHRQGALNEQYF,TGTGCCAGCAGCCACCGACAGGGGGCGCTGAACGAGCAGTACTTC
TRBV5-1,TRBD2,TRBJ2-1,CASSYLAGDNEQFF,TGCGCCAGCAGCTACCTAGCGGGGGACAATGAGCAGTTCTTC
TRBV6-6,TRBD1,TRBJ1-3,CASSYSTGASGNTIYF,TGTGCCAGCAGTTACTCTACAGGGGCCTCTGGAAACACCATATATTTT
TRBV28,-,TRBJ2-7,CASIGWTASYEQYF,TGTGCCAGCATTGGATGGACAGCCTCCTACGAGCAGTACTTC
TRBV6-1,-,TRBJ2-6,CASRRLRVGANVLTF,TGTGCCAGCAGAAGACTCAGGGTTGGGGCCAACGTCCTGACTTTC
TRBV5-1,-,TRBJ2-7,CASSLGVREAHEQYF,TGCGCCAGCAGCTTGGGGGTGAGGGAAGCCCACGAGCAGTACTTC